These 5 T cell receptor beta chains originate from one sample sequenced in a study of shared clonotypes between healthy human individuals. Some clones are missing from TCRdb's copy, which holds only in-frame ones; the method was immunoSEQ multiplex PCR. The sample has roughly 2.5 million clones, more than 80% seen once; the top ten hold roughly 0.15%. The sequenced material came from naive CD4+ T cells sorted from blood. Described subset: CD45RA+ positively selected. Receptors were obtained from a man between 18 and 35 years old in good health.

This clone was picked up one time. The chain links TRBV11-1 to TRBJ2-5, with TRBD2 as a possible D gene (6 bases). The CDR3 totals 13 residues. Germline V gene lookup returns CDR1 SGHAT and CDR2 FQDESV (reference sequence). V was shortened by 5 bases and J by 5 bases, with 12 bases between the two germline ends. CDR3 sequence: CASSRGRGETQYF. The CDR3 coding sequence is TGTGCCAGCAGCCGAGGACGGGGGGAGACCCAGTACTTC.

The rearrangement joins TRBV4-3 to TRBJ2-7; no reliable D call. Germline V lookup: CDR1 LGHNA, CDR2 YSLEER. The V end was cut by 0 bases, the J end by 4 bases, with 10 bases between. This CDR3 comprises 14 residues. Here the CDR3 DNA reads TGCGCCAGCAGCCAAGATTTGGCCGTGTACGAGCAGTACTTC. Translated, it gives CASSQDLAVYEQYF.

This chain uses TRBV10-2 with TRBJ1-6; D is possibly TRBD1 (5 bases). The CDR3 is 12 amino acids. Trimming shortened V by 3 bases and J by 8 bases, and 5 bases separated the two germline ends. Germline V gives CDR1 WSHSY, CDR2 SAAADI. The CDR3 DNA reads as TGCGCCAGCAGTGAACAGGATTCACCCCTCCACTTT. Protein sequence: CASSEQDSPLHF.

With regard to this clone: The sample has other DNA sequences that encode this CDR3 too. The chain couples TRBV10-3 to TRBJ2-1; TRBD1 is a possible D gene (6 bases). The CDR3 consists of 15 residues. CDR1 and CDR2 (germline): ENHRY, SYGVKD. V was trimmed by 0 bases and J by 0 bases, leaving 6 bases between them. DNA of the CDR3: TGTGCCATCAGTGAGTCAGGGGGCTCCTACAATGAGCAGTTCTTC. Its protein product is CAISESGGSYNEQFF.

DNA for the CDR3: TGTGCCAGCACCGACAGGGCCAATTCACCCCTCCACTTT. Its translation is CASTDRANSPLHF. V usage is TRBV27 and J usage is TRBJ1-6, with 7 bases that match TRBD1. The CDR3 totals 13 residues. J was trimmed by 7 bases and V by 7 bases; bases with no gene match: 4. CDR1 MNHEY and CDR2 SMNVEV come from the germline V gene (reference sequence).